One and the same sample provided the 25 T cell receptor beta chains below, sequenced in a study of control samples from healthy donors and cancer patients. Repertoires were generated with immunoSEQ multiplex PCR, while TCRdb's copy carries only in-frame clones and drops some. The table has fewer than 60,000 clones, 85% to 95% seen once. The sample taken for sequencing was blood. These receptors all stem from a man in his thirties or forties in good health.

The V call is TRBV19, the J call TRBJ2-7; 15 bases fit TRBD2. Germline CDR1 LNHDA, CDR2 SQIVND (reference sequence). J was trimmed by 1 base and V by 3 bases; bases with no gene match: 4. This CDR3 is 17 amino acids long. The CDR3 loop is CASSMGLAGGPSYEQYF. The CDR3 DNA is TGTGCCAGTAGTATGGGACTAGCGGGAGGTCCATCCTACGAGCAGTACTTC.

This clone was detected only once. The chain recombines TRBV24-1 with TRBJ1-3; D ambiguous. Germline-derived CDR1 and CDR2 are KGHDR and SFDVKD. V dropped 4 bases and J dropped 11 bases, with 17 bases sitting between them. This CDR3 spans 14 amino acids. CDR3 coding DNA: TGTGCCACCAGTGACCCGGACCGACCACGGGCCATATATTTT. Translated, it gives CATSDPDRPRAIYF.

This chain joins TRBV2 and TRBJ1-1, with 8 bases lining up with TRBD1. The CDR3 spans 13 residues. With 4 bases clipped from V and 3 bases from J, the junction kept 1 base outside the gene matches. The germline V gene encodes CDR1 SNHLY and CDR2 FYNNEI. The CDR3 bases are TGTGCCAGCAGTGTGGACAGGGACACTGAAGCTTTCTTT. It is translated as CASSVDRDTEAFF. The variable domain in full, with the rest retrieved from reference TRBV2 and TRBJ1-1, is EPEVTQTPSHQVTQMGQEVILRCVPISNHLYFYWYRQILGQKVEFLVSFYNNEISEKSEIFDDQFSVERPDGSNFTLKIRSTKLEDSAMYFCASSVDRDTEAFFGQGTRLTVV.

The rearrangement joins TRBV7-2 to TRBJ2-2; D is unresolved. The germline V and J ends were trimmed by 7 bases and 6 bases, with 24 bases remaining between them. The CDR3 sequence is 17 residues long. Germline assignment: CDR1 SGHTA and CDR2 FQGNSA. The CDR3 reads CASNLQQYSLTPGELFF. For the CDR3, the DNA is TGTGCCAGCAACCTACAACAGTACTCCCTTACCCCCGGGGAGCTGTTTTTT.

This clone has a handful of counts. This chain joins TRBV6-5 and TRBJ1-2; D ambiguous. The CDR3 has 13 amino acids. CDR1 MNHEY and CDR2 SVGAGI come from the germline V gene. V lost 6 bases to trimming and J lost 7 bases, with 15 bases between them. CDR3 sequence: CASSLGFDSGYTF. The CDR3 region has the DNA TGTGCCAGCAGCTTGGGGTTCGATAGTGGCTACACCTTC.

This clone was seen only once. The rearrangement uses TRBV4-1 and TRBJ2-3, with 10 bases identical to TRBD1. V shed 4 bases, J shed 4 bases, and the junction held 5 bases outside the gene matches. Germline CDR1 reads MGHRA; CDR2 reads YSYEKL. This CDR3 has 15 residues. The CDR3 loop is CASSPRTGGSDTQYF. DNA of the CDR3: TGCGCCAGCAGCCCACGGACAGGGGGTTCAGATACGCAGTATTTT.

This sequence joins TRBV5-1 and TRBJ2-7; 10 bases agree with TRBD2. The V gene end was trimmed by 4 bases and the J gene end by 7 bases; junction bases not matched to a gene: 14. CDR3 length: 16 residues. Looked up from germline, CDR1 is SGHRS and CDR2 is YFSETQ. CDR3 nucleotides: TGCGCCAGCAGCCCTAAGGGAGCGGGAGGGCCAGGTGAGCAGTACTTC. Protein product: CASSPKGAGGPGEQYF.

J is TRBJ1-1 and V is TRBV6-2 or TRBV6-3, with no clear D. This CDR3 is 14 amino acids long. Germline loops: CDR1 MNHEY, CDR2 SVGEGT. The ends were cut back, 0 bases at V and 5 bases at J, with 10 bases in the middle. The CDR3 region has the DNA TGTGCCAGCAGTTACTCCTTAATTGGGACTGAAGCTTTCTTT. Translated: CASSYSLIGTEAFF.

V gene TRBV19 combines with J gene TRBJ2-6, with D hard to call. The germline gives CDR1 LNHDA, CDR2 SQIVND (reference sequence). The CDR3 spans 13 residues. Trimming removed 5 bases at V and 4 bases at J, with 6 bases between. The chain's CDR3 is CASSGSGANVLTF. CDR3 nucleotide sequence: TGTGCCAGTAGTGGGTCCGGGGCCAACGTCCTGACTTTC.

The rearrangement links TRBV28 to TRBJ1-2, with D perhaps TRBD1 (5 bases). Germline CDR1 is MDHEN and CDR2 is SYDVKM. V lost 3 bases and J 7 bases, leaving 15 bases between the germline ends. This CDR3 contains 14 residues. CDR3 in amino acids: CASSFRGLYGGYTF. The CDR3 region has the DNA TGTGCCAGCAGTTTTAGGGGCTTGTATGGTGGCTACACCTTC.

V usage is TRBV9 and J usage is TRBJ1-1, with D possibly being TRBD1 (5 bases). The CDR3 is 14 residues long. In germline, CDR1 is SGDLS, CDR2 YYNGEE. Trimming stripped 7 bases from V and 10 bases from J, with 23 bases between. The CDR3, as DNA: TGTGCCAGCTCCCCCTGGGCAGGGCTGGAGGGAGCTTTCTTT. Protein product: CASSPWAGLEGAFF. The entire variable domain, with the rest obtained from reference TRBV9 and TRBJ1-1, is as follows: DSGVTQTPKHLITATGQRVTLRCSPRSGDLSVYWYQQSLDQGLQFLIQYYNGEERAKGNILERFSAQQFPDLHSELNLSSLELGDSALYFCASSPWAGLEGAFFGQGTRLTVV.

The CDR3: CASSIGTGGTGANVLTF. The CDR3 bases are TGTGCCAGCAGCATCGGGACAGGGGGCACAGGGGCCAACGTCCTGACTTTC. The chain links TRBV13 to TRBJ2-6, with 12 positions matching TRBD1. The germline V gene encodes CDR1 PRHDT and CDR2 FYEKMQ (reference sequence). Losses at the gene ends were 5 bases for V and 4 bases for J; bases not matched to a gene: 6. The CDR3 length is 17 residues.

This clone was counted a single time. The chain joins TRBV5-6 to TRBJ2-5, with unresolved D. The CDR3 is 13 residues long. V was clipped by 4 bases and J by 5 bases, with 12 bases between them. Germline V CDR1 and CDR2: SGHDT, YYEEEE. The CDR3 reads CASSPDPRETQYF. The DNA for the CDR3 is TGTGCCAGCAGCCCCGATCCCAGGGAGACCCAGTACTTC. Full variable domain (remainder filled in from reference TRBV5-6 and TRBJ2-5): DAGVTQSPTHLIKTRGQQVTLRCSPKSGHDTVSWYQQALGQGPQFIFQYYEEEERQRGNFPDRFSGHQFPNYSSELNVNALLLGDSALYLCASSPDPRETQYFGPGTRLLVL.

The chain is built from TRBV5-5 and TRBJ1-2; TRBD1 aligns across 7 bases. Germline V CDR1 and CDR2: SGHKS, YYEKEE (reference sequence). The CDR3 is 15 amino acids. With V trimmed by 3 bases and J by 4 bases, 9 bases remained unmatched. CDR3 region: CASSYGTVGPYGYTF. The CDR3 nucleotides are TGTGCCAGCAGCTACGGGACAGTCGGCCCCTATGGCTACACCTTC.

The chain combines TRBV2 with TRBJ1-5; D perhaps matches TRBD1 (5 bases). The CDR3 contains 12 residues. Per germline, CDR1 SNHLY and CDR2 FYNNEI. V was shortened by 5 bases and J by 6 bases, with 8 bases between the two germline ends. This CDR3 is CASSTGVQPQHF. The CDR3 DNA sequence: TGTGCCAGCAGTACAGGTGTTCAGCCCCAGCATTTT.

This chain connects TRBV4-3 to TRBJ2-1; 9 nucleotides match TRBD2. Germline-derived CDR1 and CDR2 are LGHNA and YSLEER. CDR3 size: 16 residues. Losses at the gene ends were 0 bases for V and 8 bases for J; bases not matched to a gene: 8. The chain's CDR3 is CASSQDGLAGEHEQFF. CDR3 DNA: TGCGCCAGCAGCCAAGATGGGTTAGCGGGAGAGCATGAGCAGTTCTTC.

The V and J genes are TRBV12-3 or TRBV12-4 and TRBJ2-1; D remains ambiguous. The CDR3 contains 11 residues. With 9 bases removed from V and 5 bases from J, the gap between germline ends came to 8 bases. The CDR3 is CASQYNNEQFF. For the CDR3, the DNA is TGTGCCAGTCAGTACAACAATGAGCAGTTCTTC.

The chain joins TRBV5-4 to TRBJ2-1; TRBD2 aligns across 8 bases. The CDR3 consists of 15 residues. Germline CDR1 and CDR2: SGHNT and YYREEE (reference sequence). J lost 4 bases, V lost 3 bases, and 6 bases had no gene match. In DNA, the CDR3 is TGTGCCAGCAGCTCCGGCGGGGGGAGGTACAATGAGCAGTTCTTC. This gives the protein CASSSGGGRYNEQFF.

This sequence joins TRBV28 and TRBJ1-1; 8 bases align to TRBD1. The germline CDR1 and CDR2 sequences are MDHEN and SYDVKM. CDR3 length equals 13 residues. J lost 11 bases, V lost 3 bases, and 8 bases had no gene match. The CDR3 sequence is CASSLEGRGLAFF. The CDR3 DNA follows: TGTGCCAGCAGTTTGGAGGGCAGGGGGCTGGCTTTCTTT.

The chain couples TRBV15 to TRBJ1-5; D uncertain. This CDR3 has 15 amino acids. CDR1 is LNHNV and CDR2 is YYDKDF in the germline V gene (reference sequence). Trimming took off 5 bases at V and 6 bases at J, with 17 bases between the two ends. The CDR3 DNA reads as TGTGCCACCAGCCCTCGAGTGAGTGGGTTTCAGCCCCAGCATTTT. As protein: CATSPRVSGFQPQHF.

This rearrangement joins TRBV11-2 to TRBJ2-3, with 11 bases fitting TRBD2. V lost 3 bases, J lost 0 bases, and 2 bases stayed unmatched. Germline CDR1 reads SGHAT; CDR2 reads FQNNGV. The CDR3 has 16 amino acids. CDR3 sequence: CASSFVAGGSTDTQYF. DNA for the CDR3: TGTGCCAGCAGCTTCGTAGCGGGAGGGAGCACAGATACGCAGTATTTT.

V and J are TRBV2 and TRBJ2-7; 7 bases fit TRBD1. The germline CDR1 and CDR2 sequences are SNHLY and FYNNEI. J was trimmed by 3 bases and V by 7 bases; bases with no gene match: 9. The CDR3 extends over 14 amino acids. CDR3 protein: CASNPGTDNYEQYF. CDR3 bases: TGTGCCAGCAATCCCGGGACAGACAACTACGAGCAGTACTTC.

The CDR3 loop is CASSRLAGSSRNEQFF. CDR3 bases: TGCGCCAGCAGCAGACTAGCGGGATCCTCCAGAAATGAGCAGTTCTTC. The chain couples TRBV10-1 to TRBJ2-1, with 11 bases that match TRBD2. Losses at the gene ends were 6 bases for V and 7 bases for J; bases not matched to a gene: 11. The CDR3 sequence is 16 residues long. Germline CDR1 reads WNHNN; CDR2 reads SYGVQD (reference sequence).

The chain has TRBV18 and TRBJ2-2; D is unclear. CDR1 KGHSH and CDR2 LQKENI come from the germline V gene. The V end lost 2 bases, the J end lost 4 bases, and 8 bases lay between the germline ends. The CDR3 is 14 amino acids. CDR3 nucleotide sequence: TGTGCCAGCTCACCAGGGGTGATCACCGGGGAGCTGTTTTTT. It encodes CASSPGVITGELFF. The whole variable domain, remainder taken from reference TRBV18 and TRBJ2-2, is NAGVMQNPRHLVRRRGQEARLRCSPMKGHSHVYWYRQLPEEGLKFMVYLQKENIIDESGMPKERFSAEFPKEGPSILRIQQVVRGDSAAYFCASSPGVITGELFFGEGSRLTVL.

The genes are TRBV5-1 and TRBJ1-4; 9 bases line up with TRBD1. J lost 7 bases, V lost 4 bases, and 5 bases had no gene match. Germline CDR1 reads SGHRS; CDR2 reads YFSETQ. The CDR3 consists of 14 residues. In nucleotides, the CDR3 is TGCGCCAGCAGCCCGGGACAGGGTATTGAAAAACTGTTTTTT. It codes for CASSPGQGIEKLFF.